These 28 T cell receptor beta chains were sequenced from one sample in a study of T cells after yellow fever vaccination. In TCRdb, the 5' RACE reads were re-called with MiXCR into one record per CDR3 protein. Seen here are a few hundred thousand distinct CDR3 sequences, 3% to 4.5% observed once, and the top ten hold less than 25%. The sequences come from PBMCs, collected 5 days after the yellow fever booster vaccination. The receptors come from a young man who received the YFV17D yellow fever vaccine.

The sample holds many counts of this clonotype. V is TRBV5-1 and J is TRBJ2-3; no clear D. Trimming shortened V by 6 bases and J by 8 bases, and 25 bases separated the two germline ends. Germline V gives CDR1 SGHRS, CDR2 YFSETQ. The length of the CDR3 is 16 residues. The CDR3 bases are TGCGCCAGCACCAACAACGAGATCTTCCCTTTGGGTACGCAGTATTTT. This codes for CASTNNEIFPLGTQYF.

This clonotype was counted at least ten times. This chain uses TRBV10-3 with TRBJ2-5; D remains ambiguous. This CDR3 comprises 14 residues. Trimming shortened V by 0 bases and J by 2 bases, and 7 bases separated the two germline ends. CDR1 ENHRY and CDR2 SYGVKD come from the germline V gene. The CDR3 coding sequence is TGTGCCATCAGTGAGTCGCGGACGCAAGAGACCCAGTACTTC. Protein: CAISESRTQETQYF.

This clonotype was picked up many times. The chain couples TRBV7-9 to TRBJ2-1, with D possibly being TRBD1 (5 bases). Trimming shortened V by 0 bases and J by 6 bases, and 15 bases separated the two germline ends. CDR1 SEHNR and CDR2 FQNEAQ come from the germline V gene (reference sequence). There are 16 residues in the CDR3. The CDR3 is CASSLAVAGSGNEQFF. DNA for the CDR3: TGTGCCAGCAGCTTAGCCGTGGCAGGGTCGGGCAATGAGCAGTTCTTC. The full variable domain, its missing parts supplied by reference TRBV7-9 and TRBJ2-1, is DTGVSQNPRHKITKRGQNVTFRCDPISEHNRLYWYRQTLGQGPEFLTYFQNEAQLEKSRLLSDRFSAERPKGSFSTLEIQRTEQGDSAMYLCASSLAVAGSGNEQFFGPGTRLTVL.

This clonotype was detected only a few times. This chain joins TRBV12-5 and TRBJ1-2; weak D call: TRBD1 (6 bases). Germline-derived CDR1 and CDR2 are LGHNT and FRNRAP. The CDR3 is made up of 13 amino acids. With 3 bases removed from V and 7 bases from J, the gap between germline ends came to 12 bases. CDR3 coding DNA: TGTGCTAGTGGTTTTGGCGGGGGCGGTGGCTACACCTTC. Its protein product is CASGFGGGGGYTF.

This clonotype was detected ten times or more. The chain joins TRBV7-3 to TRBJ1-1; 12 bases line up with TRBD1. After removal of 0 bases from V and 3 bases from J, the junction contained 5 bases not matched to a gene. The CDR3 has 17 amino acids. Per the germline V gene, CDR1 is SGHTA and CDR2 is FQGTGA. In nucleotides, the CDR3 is TGTGCCAGCAGCTTAACGGGACAGGGGGCGCTGGACACTGAAGCTTTCTTT. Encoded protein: CASSLTGQGALDTEAFF.

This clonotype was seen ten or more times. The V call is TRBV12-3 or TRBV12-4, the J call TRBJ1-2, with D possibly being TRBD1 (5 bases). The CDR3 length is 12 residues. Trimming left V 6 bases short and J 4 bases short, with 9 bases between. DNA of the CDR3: TGTGCCAGCAGCCCCGGGGCCTATGGCTACACCTTC. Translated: CASSPGAYGYTF.

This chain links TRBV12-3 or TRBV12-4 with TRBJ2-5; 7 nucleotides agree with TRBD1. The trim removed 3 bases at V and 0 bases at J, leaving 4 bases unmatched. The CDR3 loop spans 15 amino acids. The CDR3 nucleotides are TGTGCCAGCAGTTTGACAGGGAACGACCAAGAGACCCAGTACTTC. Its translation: CASSLTGNDQETQYF.

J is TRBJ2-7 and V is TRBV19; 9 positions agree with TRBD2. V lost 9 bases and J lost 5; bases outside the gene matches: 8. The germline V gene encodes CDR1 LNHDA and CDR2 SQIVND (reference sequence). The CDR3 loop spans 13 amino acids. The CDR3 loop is CASRRAGGNEQYF. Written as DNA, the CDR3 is TGTGCCAGCCGGAGGGCGGGAGGGAACGAGCAGTACTTC. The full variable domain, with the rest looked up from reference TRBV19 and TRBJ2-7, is DGGITQSPKYLFRKEGQNVTLSCEQNLNHDAMYWYRQDPGQGLRLIYYSQIVNDFQKGDIAEGYSVSREKKESFPLTVTSAQKNPTAFYLCASRRAGGNEQYFGPGTRLTVT.

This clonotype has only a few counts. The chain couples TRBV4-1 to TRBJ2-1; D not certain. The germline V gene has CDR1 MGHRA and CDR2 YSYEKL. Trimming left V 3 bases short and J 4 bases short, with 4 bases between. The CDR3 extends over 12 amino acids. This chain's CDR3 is CASSHQYNEQFF. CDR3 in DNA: TGCGCCAGCAGCCACCAGTACAATGAGCAGTTCTTC.

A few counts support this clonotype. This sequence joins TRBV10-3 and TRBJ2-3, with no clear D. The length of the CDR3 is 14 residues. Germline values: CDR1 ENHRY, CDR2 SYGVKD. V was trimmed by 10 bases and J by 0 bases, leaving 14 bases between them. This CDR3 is CATLARPSTDTQYF. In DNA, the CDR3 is TGTGCCACCCTCGCGCGGCCCAGCACAGATACGCAGTATTTT.

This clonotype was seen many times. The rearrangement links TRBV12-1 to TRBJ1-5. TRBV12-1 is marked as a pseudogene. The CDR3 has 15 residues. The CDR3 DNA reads TGTGCCAGCAGCTTGACAAGTTATAGCAATCAGCCCCAGCATTTT. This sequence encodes CASSLTSYSNQPQHF.

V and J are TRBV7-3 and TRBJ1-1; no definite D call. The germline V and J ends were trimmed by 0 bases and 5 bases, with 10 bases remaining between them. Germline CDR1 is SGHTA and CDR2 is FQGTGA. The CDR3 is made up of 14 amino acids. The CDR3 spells CASSLTSGSTEAFF. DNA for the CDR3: TGTGCCAGCAGCTTAACTTCAGGCAGTACTGAAGCTTTCTTT. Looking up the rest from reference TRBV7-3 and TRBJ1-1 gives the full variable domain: GAGVSQTPSNKVTEKGKYVELRCDPISGHTALYWYRQSLGQGPEFLIYFQGTGAADDSGLPNDRFFAVRPEGSVSTLKIQRTERGDSAVYLCASSLTSGSTEAFFGQGTRLTVV.

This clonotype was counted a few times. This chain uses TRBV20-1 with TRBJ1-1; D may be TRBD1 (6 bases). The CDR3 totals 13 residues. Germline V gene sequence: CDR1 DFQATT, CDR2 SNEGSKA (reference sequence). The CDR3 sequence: CSPAQGRRWGAFF. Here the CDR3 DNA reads TGCAGCCCCGCACAGGGCCGCCGATGGGGAGCTTTCTTT.

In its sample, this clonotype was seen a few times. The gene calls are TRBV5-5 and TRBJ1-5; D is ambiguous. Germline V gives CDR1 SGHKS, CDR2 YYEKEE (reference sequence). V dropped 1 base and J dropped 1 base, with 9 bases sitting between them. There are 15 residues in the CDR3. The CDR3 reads CASSLSARSNQPQHF. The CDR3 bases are TGTGCCAGCAGCTTGTCAGCGAGGAGCAATCAGCCCCAGCATTTT.

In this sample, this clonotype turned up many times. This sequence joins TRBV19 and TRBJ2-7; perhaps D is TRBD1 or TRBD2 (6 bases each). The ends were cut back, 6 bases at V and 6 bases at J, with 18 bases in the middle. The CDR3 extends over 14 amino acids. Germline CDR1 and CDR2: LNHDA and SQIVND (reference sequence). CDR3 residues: CASRILPGAAEQYF. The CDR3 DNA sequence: TGTGCCAGTAGAATACTTCCGGGGGCGGCCGAGCAGTACTTC.

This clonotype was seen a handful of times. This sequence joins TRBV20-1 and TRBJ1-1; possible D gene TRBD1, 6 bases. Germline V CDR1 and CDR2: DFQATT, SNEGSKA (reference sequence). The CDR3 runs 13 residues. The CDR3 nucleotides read TGCAGCGAAGCTACAGGGTCCAACACTGAAGCTTTCTTT. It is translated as CSEATGSNTEAFF.

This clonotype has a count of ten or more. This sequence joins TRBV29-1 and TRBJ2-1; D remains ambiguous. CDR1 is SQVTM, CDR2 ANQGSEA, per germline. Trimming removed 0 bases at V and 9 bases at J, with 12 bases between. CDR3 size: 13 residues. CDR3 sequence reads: CSVEDPIWSEQFF. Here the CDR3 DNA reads TGCAGCGTTGAAGATCCCATATGGAGTGAGCAGTTCTTC.

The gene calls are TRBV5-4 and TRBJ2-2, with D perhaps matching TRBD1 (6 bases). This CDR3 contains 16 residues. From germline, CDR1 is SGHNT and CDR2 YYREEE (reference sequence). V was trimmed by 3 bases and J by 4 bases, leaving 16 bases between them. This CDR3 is CASSSLVIQGTGELFF. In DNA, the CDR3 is TGTGCCAGCAGCTCATTGGTGATACAGGGCACCGGGGAGCTGTTTTTT.

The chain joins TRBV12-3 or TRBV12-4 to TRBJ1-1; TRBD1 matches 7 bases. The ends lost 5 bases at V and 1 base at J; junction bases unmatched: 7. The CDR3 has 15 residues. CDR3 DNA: TGTGCCAGCAGTGATAGGGGGCGCGGGAACACTGAAGCTTTCTTT. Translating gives CASSDRGRGNTEAFF.

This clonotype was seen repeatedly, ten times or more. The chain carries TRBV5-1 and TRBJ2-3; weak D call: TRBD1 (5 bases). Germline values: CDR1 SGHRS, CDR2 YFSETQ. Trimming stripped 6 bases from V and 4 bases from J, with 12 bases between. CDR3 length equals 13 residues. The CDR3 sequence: CASKGQGADTQYF. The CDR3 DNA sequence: TGCGCCAGCAAGGGGCAGGGCGCAGATACGCAGTATTTT. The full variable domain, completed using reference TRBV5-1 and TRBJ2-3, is KAGVTQTPRYLIKTRGQQVTLSCSPISGHRSVSWYQQTPGQGLQFLFEYFSETQRNKGNFPGRFSGRQFSNSRSEMNVSTLELGDSALYLCASKGQGADTQYFGPGTRLTVL.

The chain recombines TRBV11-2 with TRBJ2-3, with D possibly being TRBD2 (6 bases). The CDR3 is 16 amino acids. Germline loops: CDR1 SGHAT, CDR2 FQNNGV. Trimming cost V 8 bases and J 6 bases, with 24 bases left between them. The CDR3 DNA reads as TGTGCCAGCCGGTGGTTGCGCGGGGTAGAATCGGATACGCAGTATTTT. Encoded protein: CASRWLRGVESDTQYF.

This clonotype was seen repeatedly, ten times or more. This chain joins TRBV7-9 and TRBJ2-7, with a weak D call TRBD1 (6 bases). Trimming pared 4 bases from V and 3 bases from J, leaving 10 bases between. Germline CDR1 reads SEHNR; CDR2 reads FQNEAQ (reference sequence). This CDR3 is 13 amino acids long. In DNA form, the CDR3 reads TGTGCCAGCAGCTCGGGACAAAACTACGAGCAGTACTTC. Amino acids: CASSSGQNYEQYF.

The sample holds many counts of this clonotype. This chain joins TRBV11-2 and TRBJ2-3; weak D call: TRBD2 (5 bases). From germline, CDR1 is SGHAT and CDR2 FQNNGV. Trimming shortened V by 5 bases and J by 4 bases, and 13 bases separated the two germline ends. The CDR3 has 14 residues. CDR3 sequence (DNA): TGTGCCAGCAGCCCCCGCCCGGGGTCAGATACGCAGTATTTT. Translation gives CASSPRPGSDTQYF. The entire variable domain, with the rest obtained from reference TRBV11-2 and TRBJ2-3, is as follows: EAGVAQSPRYKIIEKRQSVAFWCNPISGHATLYWYQQILGQGPKLLIQFQNNGVVDDSQLPKDRFSAERLKGVDSTLKIQPAKLEDSAVYLCASSPRPGSDTQYFGPGTRLTVL.

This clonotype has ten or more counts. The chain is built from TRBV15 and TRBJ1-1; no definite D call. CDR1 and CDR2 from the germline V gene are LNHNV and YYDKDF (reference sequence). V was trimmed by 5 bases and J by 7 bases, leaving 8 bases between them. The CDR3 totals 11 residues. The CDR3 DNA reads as TGTGCCACCAGCGGCACAGTTGAAGCTTTCTTT. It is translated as CATSGTVEAFF.

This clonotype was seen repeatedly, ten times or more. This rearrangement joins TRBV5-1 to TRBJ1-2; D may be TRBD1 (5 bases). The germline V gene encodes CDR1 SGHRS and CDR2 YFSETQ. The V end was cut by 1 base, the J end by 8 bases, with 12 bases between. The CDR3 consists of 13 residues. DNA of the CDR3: TGCGCCAGCAGCTTGAGGCAGGGAAGAGGCTACACCTTC. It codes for CASSLRQGRGYTF.

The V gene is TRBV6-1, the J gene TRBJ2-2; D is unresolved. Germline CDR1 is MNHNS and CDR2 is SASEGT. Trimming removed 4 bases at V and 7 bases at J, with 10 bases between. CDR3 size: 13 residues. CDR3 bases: TGTGCCAGCAGTGCCTTAGGCTTCGGGGAGCTGTTTTTT. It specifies CASSALGFGELFF.

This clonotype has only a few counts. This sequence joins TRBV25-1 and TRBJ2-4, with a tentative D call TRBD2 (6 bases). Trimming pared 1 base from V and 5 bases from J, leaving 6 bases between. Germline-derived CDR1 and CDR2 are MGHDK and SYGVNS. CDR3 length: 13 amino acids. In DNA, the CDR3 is TGTGCCAGCAGTGAATGGGGGGAAAACATTCAGTACTTC. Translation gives CASSEWGENIQYF. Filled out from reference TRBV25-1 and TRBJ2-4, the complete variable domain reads EADIYQTPRYLVIGTGKKITLECSQTMGHDKMYWYQQDPGMELHLIHYSYGVNSTEKGDLSSESTVSRIRTEHFPLTLESARPSHTSQYLCASSEWGENIQYFGAGTRLSVL.

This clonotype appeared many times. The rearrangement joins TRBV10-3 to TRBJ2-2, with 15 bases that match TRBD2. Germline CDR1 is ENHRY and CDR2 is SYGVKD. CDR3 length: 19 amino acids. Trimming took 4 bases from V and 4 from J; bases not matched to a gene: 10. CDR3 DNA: TGTGCCATCAGTGGTTCCCGGACTAGCGGGGGGGCAGGCACCGGGGAGCTGTTTTTT. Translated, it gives CAISGSRTSGGAGTGELFF.